Following are 27 T cell receptor beta chains from one sample sequenced in a study of blood T cell repertoires in COVID-19. This table comes from immunoSEQ multiplex PCR, and its TCRdb copy is limited to in-frame clones, with some not included. This sample has fewer than 400,000 clones, with roughly 90% found just once. Source material: PBMCs or T cells enriched from blood (not recorded which). These receptors originate from a young woman who had recovered from COVID-19.

The CDR3 DNA reads TGTGCCAGCAGCGTCACACTGACTAGCGGGAACACCGGGGAGCTGTTTTTT. It encodes CASSVTLTSGNTGELFF. V usage is TRBV9 and J usage is TRBJ2-2, with 9 positions matching TRBD2. The germline V gene has CDR1 SGDLS and CDR2 YYNGEE. The CDR3 is made up of 17 amino acids. The V gene end was trimmed by 2 bases and the J gene end by 1 base; junction bases not matched to a gene: 6. Looking up the rest from reference TRBV9 and TRBJ2-2 gives the full variable domain: DSGVTQTPKHLITATGQRVTLRCSPRSGDLSVYWYQQSLDQGLQFLIQYYNGEERAKGNILERFSAQQFPDLHSELNLSSLELGDSALYFCASSVTLTSGNTGELFFGEGSRLTVL.

J is TRBJ2-7 and V is TRBV11-2; 9 bases fit TRBD2. With V trimmed by 2 bases and J by 7 bases, 9 bases remained unmatched. This CDR3 is 15 amino acids long. The germline V gene encodes CDR1 SGHAT and CDR2 FQNNGV. The CDR3 DNA reads TGTGCCAGCAGCTTAATGGCTAGCGGGATAGGGGAGCAGTACTTC. Amino acids: CASSLMASGIGEQYF.

The genes are TRBV6-2 or TRBV6-3 and TRBJ1-1; a possible D gene is TRBD1 (6 bases). Trimming shortened V by 5 bases and J by 4 bases, and 11 bases separated the two germline ends. Germline-derived CDR1 and CDR2 are MNHEY and SVGEGT. The CDR3 covers 13 residues. This CDR3 reads CASSPGDSTEAFF. CDR3 coding DNA: TGTGCCAGCAGTCCAGGGGATAGCACTGAAGCTTTCTTT.

CDR3 region: CASSYPGGLETQYF. In DNA form, the CDR3 reads TGTGCCAGCAGCTACCCGGGGGGCCTGGAGACCCAGTACTTC. This chain links TRBV7-2 with TRBJ2-5; weak D call: TRBD2 (7 bases). The germline V gene has CDR1 SGHTA and CDR2 FQGNSA. This CDR3 is 14 amino acids long. V was trimmed by 4 bases and J by 5 bases, leaving 14 bases between them.

The chain carries TRBV4-1 and TRBJ1-2; D unresolved. CDR1 and CDR2 from the germline V gene are MGHRA and YSYEKL. Trimming shortened V by 2 bases and J by 6 bases, and 16 bases separated the two germline ends. This CDR3 has 15 amino acids. The CDR3 loop reads CASSQPTRLVDGYTF. The CDR3 DNA reads TGCGCCAGCAGCCAACCGACGCGGCTCGTCGATGGCTACACCTTC.

This chain connects TRBV19 to TRBJ2-1; 11 bases map to TRBD1. The CDR3 has 19 amino acids. J was trimmed by 6 bases and V by 6 bases; bases with no gene match: 19. Looked up from germline, CDR1 is LNHDA and CDR2 is SQIVND (reference sequence). CDR3: CASSSPPFSGTGGLNEQFF. CDR3 nucleotides: TGTGCCAGTAGCTCTCCTCCTTTCTCCGGGACAGGGGGTCTCAATGAGCAGTTCTTC.

Remarks on this clone: The sample holds other DNA sequences that translate to the same CDR3. The CDR3 loop is CASSVGTSSYNEQFF. The CDR3 nucleotides read TGTGCCAGCAGCGTTGGGACTAGCTCCTACAATGAGCAGTTCTTC. The chain employs TRBV9 and TRBJ2-1, with 8 bases matching TRBD2. The ends lost 2 bases at V and 0 bases at J; junction bases unmatched: 1. The CDR3 is made up of 15 amino acids. Germline V CDR1 and CDR2: SGDLS, YYNGEE.

The gene calls are TRBV18 and TRBJ2-7; the D is unclear. Germline V gives CDR1 KGHSH, CDR2 LQKENI. V lost 3 bases and J 1 base, leaving 4 bases between the germline ends. This CDR3 comprises 12 residues. In DNA form, the CDR3 reads TGTGCCAGCTCACCCGGGTCCTACGAGCAGTACTTC. Its protein is CASSPGSYEQYF.

The chain joins TRBV18 to TRBJ2-1; TRBD2 agrees at 10 bases. V dropped 3 bases and J dropped 6; count of bases not matched to a gene: 5. Per the germline V gene, CDR1 is KGHSH and CDR2 is LQKENI. This CDR3 comprises 15 residues. The DNA for the CDR3 is TGTGCCAGCTCACCCACTAGCGGGATTAGCAATGAGCAGTTCTTC. Translated: CASSPTSGISNEQFF.

The chain combines TRBV9 with TRBJ2-1; 10 positions agree with TRBD2. CDR1 is SGDLS, CDR2 YYNGEE, per germline. Trimming cost V 3 bases and J 1 base; bases outside gene matches: 4. The CDR3 runs to 16 residues. The CDR3 spells CASSAVGLASYNEQFF. As DNA, the CDR3 is TGTGCCAGCAGCGCGGTGGGACTAGCGTCCTACAATGAGCAGTTCTTC.

This clone was recorded once. The chain uses TRBV6-5 and TRBJ1-3, with a tentative D call TRBD1 (5 bases). The V and J ends lost 7 bases and 1 base respectively, with 11 bases between them. Germline V gene sequence: CDR1 MNHEY, CDR2 SVGAGI. This CDR3 has 14 amino acids. This CDR3 reads CASMAGGSGNTIYF. CDR3 coding DNA: TGTGCCAGCATGGCGGGGGGTTCTGGAAACACCATATATTTT.

The chain uses TRBV28 and TRBJ1-4, with 8 positions matching TRBD1. Trimming took 7 bases from V and 13 from J; bases not matched to a gene: 5. The CDR3 contains 11 residues. The germline V gene encodes CDR1 MDHEN and CDR2 SYDVKM. This chain's CDR3 is CASKRTGPLFF. In nucleotides, the CDR3 is TGTGCCAGCAAAAGGACAGGGCCACTGTTTTTT. Drawing the rest from reference TRBV28 and TRBJ1-4, the complete variable domain is DVKVTQSSRYLVKRTGEKVFLECVQDMDHENMFWYRQDPGLGLRLIYFSYDVKMKEKGDIPEGYSVSREKKERFSLILESASTNQTSMYLCASKRTGPLFFGSGTQLSVL.

This clone was seen a single time. The rearrangement links TRBV5-6 to TRBJ1-2; TRBD1 is a possible D gene (6 bases). There are 13 residues in the CDR3. V dropped 5 bases and J dropped 3 bases, with 11 bases sitting between them. Germline CDR1 and CDR2: SGHDT and YYEEEE. The CDR3 loop is CASSLNRDYGYTF. CDR3 sequence (DNA): TGTGCCAGCAGTTTAAACAGGGACTATGGCTACACCTTC.

J is TRBJ2-5 and V is TRBV29-1; 9 bases map to TRBD2. CDR1 SQVTM and CDR2 ANQGSEA come from the germline V gene. Losses at the gene ends were 2 bases for V and 5 bases for J; bases not matched to a gene: 12. This CDR3 comprises 16 residues. CDR3 region: CSVESAGGPGLETQYF. The DNA for the CDR3 is TGCAGCGTTGAATCGGCGGGAGGGCCCGGGTTGGAGACCCAGTACTTC.

The chain links TRBV7-2 to TRBJ2-5; 11 bases fit TRBD2. Germline loops: CDR1 SGHTA, CDR2 FQGNSA. The junction had 3 bases not matched to a gene; V was cut back by 4 bases and J by 2 bases. This CDR3 comprises 15 residues. The CDR3 DNA reads as TGTGCCAGCAGCTCCTTAGCGGGAGGGCAAGAGACCCAGTACTTC. Its translation is CASSSLAGGQETQYF.

The rearrangement joins TRBV28 to TRBJ1-2, with D perhaps TRBD1 (5 bases). CDR1 MDHEN and CDR2 SYDVKM come from the germline V gene. Trimming took off 2 bases at V and 5 bases at J, with 15 bases between the two ends. This CDR3 has 15 amino acids. In DNA form, the CDR3 reads TGTGCCAGCAGTTTAATCGGAGGGGTTAGGTATGGCTACACCTTC. It translates to CASSLIGGVRYGYTF.

The chain carries TRBV6-2 or TRBV6-3 and TRBJ1-2, with D tentatively TRBD1 (5 bases). Trimming left V 1 base short and J 9 bases short, with 6 bases between. Germline V gene lookup returns CDR1 MNHEY and CDR2 SVGEGT. The CDR3 loop spans 11 amino acids. The CDR3 protein is CASSYLDSYTF. The DNA of the CDR3 is TGTGCCAGCAGTTACTTGGACAGCTACACCTTC.

V and J are TRBV23-1 and TRBJ1-3; D is ambiguous. TRBV23-1 qualifies as an ORF whose function is uncertain. CDR3 size: 18 residues. Trimming removed 0 bases from V and 4 bases from J, with 19 bases in between. The CDR3 sequence is CASSQSRKCRGIGNTIYF. The CDR3 DNA is TGCGCCAGCAGTCAATCGCGGAAATGTCGAGGGATCGGAAACACCATATATTTT.

The chain combines TRBV2 with TRBJ1-5; D is undetermined. V lost 7 bases, J lost 1 base, and 8 bases lay in between. The CDR3 contains 13 residues. Germline loops: CDR1 SNHLY, CDR2 FYNNEI. The CDR3 loop is CASTGVSNQPQHF. The CDR3, as DNA: TGTGCCAGCACCGGGGTGAGCAATCAGCCCCAGCATTTT. The full variable domain, rest sourced from reference TRBV2 and TRBJ1-5, is EPEVTQTPSHQVTQMGQEVILRCVPISNHLYFYWYRQILGQKVEFLVSFYNNEISEKSEIFDDQFSVERPDGSNFTLKIRSTKLEDSAMYFCASTGVSNQPQHFGDGTRLSIL.

V and J are TRBV7-2 and TRBJ2-7; 9 bases agree with TRBD1. V was pared by 5 bases and J by 4 bases, with 9 bases of the junction left unmatched. CDR3 length: 15 residues. Germline assignment: CDR1 SGHTA and CDR2 FQGNSA. The CDR3 region is CASSARPGQGYEQYF. The CDR3 DNA sequence: TGTGCCAGCAGCGCTCGACCGGGACAGGGATACGAGCAGTACTTC. Combining the CDR3 with reference TRBV7-2 and TRBJ2-7 gives the whole variable domain GAGVSQSPSNKVTEKGKDVELRCDPISGHTALYWYRQSLGQGLEFLIYFQGNSAPDKSGLPSDRFSAERTGGSVSTLTIQRTQQEDSAVYLCASSARPGQGYEQYFGPGTRLTVT.

The chain links TRBV4-1 to TRBJ1-6, with D tentatively TRBD1 (6 bases). This CDR3 comprises 18 residues. Germline V gene lookup returns CDR1 MGHRA and CDR2 YSYEKL. Trimming removed 0 bases from V and 0 bases from J, with 12 bases in between. The CDR3 sequence: CASSQEKAGVSYNSPLHF. CDR3 in DNA: TGCGCCAGCAGCCAAGAAAAGGCAGGGGTCTCCTATAATTCACCCCTCCACTTT.

This chain joins TRBV12-3 or TRBV12-4 and TRBJ1-5; D is uncertain. V dropped 4 bases and J dropped 5 bases, with 6 bases sitting between them. The length of the CDR3 is 12 residues. The DNA of the CDR3 is TGTGCCAGCAGTTACAGTTATCAGCCCCAGCATTTT. It is translated as CASSYSYQPQHF.

The V gene is TRBV24-1, the J gene TRBJ2-1, with TRBD2 matching 8 bases. J was trimmed by 9 bases and V by 3 bases; bases with no gene match: 15. Germline assignment: CDR1 KGHDR and CDR2 SFDVKD. This CDR3 has 17 amino acids. The CDR3: CATSDLPGGGASIEQFF. CDR3 coding DNA: TGTGCCACCAGTGATCTTCCCGGGGGGGGCGCATCCATTGAGCAGTTCTTC.

The chain has TRBV29-1 and TRBJ1-1; 10 bases are shared with TRBD1. V lost 6 bases, J lost 6 bases, and 7 bases stayed unmatched. Germline CDR1 is SQVTM and CDR2 is ANQGSEA. The CDR3 runs to 13 residues. The chain's CDR3 is CSVGDRGLAEAFF. The CDR3 region has the DNA TGCAGCGTGGGCGACAGGGGGCTCGCTGAAGCTTTCTTT.

The V call is TRBV6-6, the J call TRBJ1-1, with D tentatively TRBD1 (6 bases). Germline V gene data show CDR1 as MNHNY and CDR2 as SVGAGI (reference sequence). The CDR3 covers 11 residues. Trimming stripped 7 bases from V and 6 bases from J, with 9 bases between. The chain's CDR3 is CASTTGPEAFF. The CDR3 DNA follows: TGTGCCAGCACAACAGGGCCTGAAGCTTTCTTT.

The V call is TRBV9, the J call TRBJ2-2, with TRBD2 as a possible D gene (5 bases). This CDR3 region has 15 residues. From germline, CDR1 is SGDLS and CDR2 YYNGEE. V lost 2 bases and J lost 3, with 11 bases in between. CDR3 protein: CASSVGLQDTGELFF. Written as DNA, the CDR3 is TGTGCCAGCAGCGTTGGACTGCAAGACACCGGGGAGCTGTTTTTT.

V usage is TRBV6-5 and J usage is TRBJ2-7, with D unresolved. The germline gives CDR1 MNHEY, CDR2 SVGAGI. CDR3 size: 13 residues. V lost 4 bases, J lost 2 bases, and 9 bases lay in between. In DNA, the CDR3 is TGTGCCAGCAGTTTCAGACGGGCCTACGAGCAGTACTTC. It translates to CASSFRRAYEQYF.